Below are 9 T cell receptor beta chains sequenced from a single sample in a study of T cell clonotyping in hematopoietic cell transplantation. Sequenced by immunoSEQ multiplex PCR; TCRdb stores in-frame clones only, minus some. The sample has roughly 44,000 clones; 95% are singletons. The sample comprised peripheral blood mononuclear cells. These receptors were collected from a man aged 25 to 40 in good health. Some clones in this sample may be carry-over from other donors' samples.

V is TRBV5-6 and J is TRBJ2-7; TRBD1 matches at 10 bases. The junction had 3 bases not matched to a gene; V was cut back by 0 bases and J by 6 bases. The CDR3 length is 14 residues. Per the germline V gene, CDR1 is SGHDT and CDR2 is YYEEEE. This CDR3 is CASSLATGGREQYF. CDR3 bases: TGTGCCAGCAGCTTGGCGACAGGGGGCCGCGAGCAGTACTTC.

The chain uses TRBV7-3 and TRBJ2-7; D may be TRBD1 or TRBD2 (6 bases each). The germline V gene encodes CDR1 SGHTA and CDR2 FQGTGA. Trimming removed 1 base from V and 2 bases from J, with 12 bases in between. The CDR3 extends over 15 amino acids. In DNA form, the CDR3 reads TGTGCCAGCAGCTTAAAGGCGGGACAAACCTACGAGCAGTACTTC. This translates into CASSLKAGQTYEQYF.

The CDR3 reads CASSQARGAYGYTF. The DNA of the CDR3 is TGTGCCAGCAGCCAAGCCAGGGGCGCCTATGGCTACACCTTC. The chain links TRBV14 to TRBJ1-2, with a tentative D call TRBD1 (6 bases). CDR1 and CDR2 (germline): SGHDN, FVKESK. The V gene lost 1 base and the J gene lost 4 bases, with 10 bases spanning the gap. The CDR3 sequence is 14 residues long.

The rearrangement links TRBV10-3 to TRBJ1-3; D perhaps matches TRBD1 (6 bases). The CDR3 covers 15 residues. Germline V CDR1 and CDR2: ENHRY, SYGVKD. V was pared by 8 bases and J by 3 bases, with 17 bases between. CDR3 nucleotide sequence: TGTGCCATCCAAAAAGGGGGGCCCGGTGGAAACACCATATATTTT. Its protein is CAIQKGGPGGNTIYF.

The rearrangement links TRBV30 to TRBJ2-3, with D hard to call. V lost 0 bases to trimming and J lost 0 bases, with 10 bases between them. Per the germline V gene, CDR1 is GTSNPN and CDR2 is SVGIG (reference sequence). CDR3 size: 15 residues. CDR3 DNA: TGTGCCTGGAGTGTCGAACGAGTTAGCACAGATACGCAGTATTTT. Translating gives CAWSVERVSTDTQYF.

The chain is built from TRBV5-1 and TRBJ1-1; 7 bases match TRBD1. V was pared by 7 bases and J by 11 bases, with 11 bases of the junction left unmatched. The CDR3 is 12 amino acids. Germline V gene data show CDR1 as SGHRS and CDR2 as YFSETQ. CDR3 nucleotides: TGCGCCAGCCGACAGGGATACGGTGTGGCTTTCTTT. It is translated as CASRQGYGVAFF.

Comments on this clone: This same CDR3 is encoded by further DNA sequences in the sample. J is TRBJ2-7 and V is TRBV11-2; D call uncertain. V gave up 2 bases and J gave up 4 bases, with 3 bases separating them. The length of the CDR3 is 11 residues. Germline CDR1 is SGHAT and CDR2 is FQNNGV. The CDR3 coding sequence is TGTGCCAGCAGCTTAACGTACGAGCAGTACTTC. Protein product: CASSLTYEQYF.

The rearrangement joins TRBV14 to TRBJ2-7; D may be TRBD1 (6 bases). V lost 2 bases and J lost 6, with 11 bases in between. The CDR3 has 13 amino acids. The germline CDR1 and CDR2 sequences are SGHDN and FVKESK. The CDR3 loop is CASSQISRGEQYF. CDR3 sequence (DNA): TGTGCCAGCAGCCAAATTAGCAGGGGCGAGCAGTACTTC.

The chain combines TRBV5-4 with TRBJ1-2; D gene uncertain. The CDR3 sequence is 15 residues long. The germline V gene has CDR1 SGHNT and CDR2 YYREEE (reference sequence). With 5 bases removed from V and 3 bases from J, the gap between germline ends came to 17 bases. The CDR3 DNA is TGTGCCAGCAGGCTTGGAAGGGCTGTCGACTATGGCTACACCTTC. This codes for CASRLGRAVDYGYTF.